This T cell receptor (beta chain) was found in a study of Graves' ophthalmopathy and Graves' hyperthyroidism. Amplification of TCR beta CDR3 regions used RNA transcripts. First-round RT-PCR used HTBI primers; second-round multiplex PCR followed. TCRdb reprocessed the multiplex PCR reads with MiXCR, giving one entry per CDR3 protein. The sample holds 900,000 to 1,200,000 distinct CDR3 sequences, less than 45% seen once. The receptor's source is an adult man with Graves' hyperthyroidism. Specimen: peripheral blood or thyroid tissue (not recorded which).

Written as DNA, the CDR3 is TGCAGTGCTAGAGATTTCGGGAGTTTTAGTTCCTACGAGCAGTACTTC. Residues: CSARDFGSFSSYEQYF. The V call is TRBV20-1, the J call TRBJ2-7, with D possibly matching TRBD2 (6 bases). Trimming took 0 bases from V and 1 from J, leaving 16 bases between them. The germline CDR1 and CDR2 sequences are DFQATT and SNEGSKA (reference sequence). The CDR3 contains 16 residues.